The 8 T cell receptor beta chains given below trace back to one sample, sequenced in a study of cytomegalovirus exposure and HLA in healthy donors. 13 Jbeta primers and 60 Vbeta primers were used for the PCR. Libraries were prepared by immunoSEQ multiplex PCR; TCRdb keeps only in-frame clonotypes and omits some of them. The sample records roughly 130,000 clones, approximately 70% being singletons. The sample taken for sequencing was PBMCs. The origin of the receptors is a woman in her forties in good health and CMV-seronegative.

The V gene is TRBV13, the J gene TRBJ1-2, with unresolved D. The CDR3 covers 13 residues. The V end was cut by 5 bases, the J end by 8 bases, with 15 bases between. Germline V CDR1 and CDR2: PRHDT, FYEKMQ (reference sequence). CDR3 DNA sequence: TGTGCCAGCAGCCTTAATTCTGGAGAGGGCTACACCTTC. As protein: CASSLNSGEGYTF.

J is TRBJ1-1 and V is TRBV6-6, with a possible D match to TRBD1 (6 bases). The ends were cut back, 5 bases at V and 5 bases at J, with 18 bases in the middle. This CDR3 is built from 15 residues. CDR1 is MNHNY and CDR2 is SVGAGI in the germline V gene (reference sequence). DNA for the CDR3: TGTGCCAGCAGTAAGCCGTACAGGGAGGGGACTGAAGCTTTCTTT. It codes for CASSKPYREGTEAFF.

This chain connects TRBV19 to TRBJ2-3; 10 nucleotides line up with TRBD1. Per the germline V gene, CDR1 is LNHDA and CDR2 is SQIVND (reference sequence). V lost 6 bases to trimming and J lost 5 bases; unmatched junction nucleotides: 5. The CDR3 has 14 amino acids. The CDR3 reads CASRPTGGVDTQYF. DNA for the CDR3: TGTGCCAGTAGACCGACAGGGGGCGTAGATACGCAGTATTTT.

V gene TRBV18 combines with J gene TRBJ2-4; D call uncertain. Looked up from germline, CDR1 is KGHSH and CDR2 is LQKENI. The CDR3 sequence is 14 residues long. V gave up 3 bases and J gave up 4 bases, with 10 bases separating them. Here the CDR3 reads CASSPNREKNIQYF. The CDR3 DNA is TGTGCCAGCTCACCCAATCGAGAGAAAAACATTCAGTACTTC.

The V and J genes are TRBV4-2 and TRBJ1-3; D is undetermined. CDR3 length: 12 amino acids. Germline V gene data show CDR1 as LGHNA and CDR2 as YNFKEQ. Trimming pared 7 bases from V and 3 bases from J, leaving 7 bases between. CDR3 sequence reads: CASTSSGNTIYF. As DNA, the CDR3 is TGTGCCAGCACCTCCAGTGGAAACACCATATATTTT.

The J gene is TRBJ2-6, the V gene TRBV7-9; 8 nucleotides agree with TRBD2. The V segment lost 7 bases and the J segment 0 bases; nucleotides outside the gene matches: 8. The CDR3 spans 17 residues. The V gene's germline CDR1 is SEHNR and CDR2 FQNEAQ (reference sequence). The CDR3 coding sequence is TGTGCCAGCACCGGCGGGGGGCTGAACTCTGGGGCCAACGTCCTGACTTTC. Translation gives CASTGGGLNSGANVLTF.

The rearrangement links TRBV25-1 to TRBJ1-1; tentative D call: TRBD1 (6 bases). CDR3 length: 12 residues. Looked up from germline, CDR1 is MGHDK and CDR2 is SYGVNS. V lost 6 bases to trimming and J lost 3 bases, with 8 bases between them. CDR3 amino acids: CASSTGYTEAFF. CDR3 in DNA: TGTGCCAGCAGCACAGGGTACACTGAAGCTTTCTTT.

The CDR3 region is CASSPLGGQGKINYGYTF. The CDR3, as DNA: TGTGCCAGCAGCCCCTTAGGGGGACAGGGGAAAATCAACTATGGCTACACCTTC. V and J are TRBV27 and TRBJ1-2; 10 bases match TRBD1. CDR1 MNHEY and CDR2 SMNVEV come from the germline V gene (reference sequence). This CDR3 spans 18 amino acids. The trim removed 6 bases at V and 2 bases at J, leaving 15 bases unmatched.